What follows describes a single T cell receptor beta chain. Staining for CD45RO/CCR7/CD25/CD127/CD95/CD27 allowed sorting of CD4+ naive, central memory, regulatory and stem cell-like memory cells. The CDR3 spans 15 residues. The V gene's germline CDR1 is MNHEY and CDR2 SMNVEV (reference sequence). V lost 3 bases to trimming and J lost 5 bases; unmatched junction nucleotides: 8. Every bit of the isolated RNA underwent reverse transcription, so sequencing read expressed TCRB transcripts. Only in-frame clones appear in the TCRdb table, and some are missing; sequencing was by immunoSEQ multiplex PCR. The table records around 250,000 clones, 25% to 30% of them present only once. This specimen belongs to a study of beta chain features in type 1 diabetes.

V usage is TRBV27 and J usage is TRBJ2-7; TRBD2 agrees at 9 bases. Sequencing was done on a sample of central memory CD4+ T cells from blood. The source is a man under 40 in good health. CDR3 coding DNA: TGTGCCAGCAGTTTGGCGCTCGGGACTAGCAACGAGCAGTACTTC. It specifies CASSLALGTSNEQYF.